The clone carrying this T cell receptor (beta chain) has only one observation. The antigen is unknown. Anyone with autoimmune disease history or systemic immunosuppression was excluded. The CDR3 runs to 16 residues. V was clipped by 1 base and J by 4 bases; unmatched bases: 6. Germline assignment: CDR1 SGHRS and CDR2 YFSETQ. This table comes from immunoSEQ multiplex PCR, and its TCRdb copy is limited to in-frame clones, with some not included. The sample includes approximately 39,000 clones, roughly nine tenths seen only once; the top ten take less than 50%. This record belongs to a study of OX40 agonist ivuxolimab in advanced cancers. Study information: The study treated patients with ivuxolimab, an agonistic anti-OX40 (CD134) antibody.

Overall study findings and caveats: Expanded peripheral T cell antigen specificity was not determined. People who partly responded at 0.1-3.0 mg/kg had some of the least clonal expansion seen.

The rearrangement uses TRBV5-1 and TRBJ2-1, with 9 nucleotides matching TRBD2. The sequenced sample was CD4+ or CD8+ T cells sorted from blood, obtained in a trial of the OX40 agonist ivuxolimab. The receptor comes from an adult with an advanced solid tumor such as melanoma, head and neck, liver or kidney cancer. The CDR3 protein is CASSLTRLAGYNEQFF. The CDR3 nucleotides read TGCGCCAGCAGCTTGACTCGGCTAGCGGGGTACAATGAGCAGTTCTTC. Supplemented by reference TRBV5-1 and TRBJ2-1, the full variable domain reads KAGVTQTPRYLIKTRGQQVTLSCSPISGHRSVSWYQQTPGQGLQFLFEYFSETQRNKGNFPGRFSGRQFSNSRSEMNVSTLELGDSALYLCASSLTRLAGYNEQFFGPGTRLTVL.